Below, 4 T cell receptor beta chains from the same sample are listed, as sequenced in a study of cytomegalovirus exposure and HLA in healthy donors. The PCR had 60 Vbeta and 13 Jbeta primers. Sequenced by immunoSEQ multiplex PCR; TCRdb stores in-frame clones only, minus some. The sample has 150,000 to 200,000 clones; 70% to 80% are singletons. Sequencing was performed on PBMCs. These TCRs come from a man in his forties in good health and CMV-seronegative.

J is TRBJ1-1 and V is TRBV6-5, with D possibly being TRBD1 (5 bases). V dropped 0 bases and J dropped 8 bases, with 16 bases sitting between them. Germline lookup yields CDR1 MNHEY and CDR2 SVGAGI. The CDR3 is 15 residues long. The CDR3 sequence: CASSYSRGDYWEAFF. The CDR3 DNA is TGTGCCAGCAGTTACTCGCGGGGGGACTATTGGGAAGCTTTCTTT.

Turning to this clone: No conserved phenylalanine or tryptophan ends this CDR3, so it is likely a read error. The CDR3 here is CASSWDRNTEAFL. The CDR3 nucleotides read TGTGCCAGCAGTTGGGACAGGAACACTGAAGCTTTCTTG. The chain carries TRBV6-1 and TRBJ1-1; 7 bases are a match to TRBD1. V shed 5 bases and J 1 base; nucleotides not matched to a gene: 1. CDR1 and CDR2 (germline): MNHNS, SASEGT. The CDR3 spans 13 residues.

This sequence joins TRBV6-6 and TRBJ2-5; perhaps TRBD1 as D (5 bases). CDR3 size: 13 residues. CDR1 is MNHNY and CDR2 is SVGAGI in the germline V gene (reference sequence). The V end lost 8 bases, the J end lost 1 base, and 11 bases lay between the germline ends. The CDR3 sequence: CASSRTIQETQYF. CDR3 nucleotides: TGTGCCAGCTCGAGGACAATCCAAGAGACCCAGTACTTC.

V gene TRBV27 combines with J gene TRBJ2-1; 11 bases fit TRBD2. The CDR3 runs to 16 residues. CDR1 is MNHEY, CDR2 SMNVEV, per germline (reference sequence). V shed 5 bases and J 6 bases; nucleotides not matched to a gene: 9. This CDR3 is CASSAPLAGGFNEQFF. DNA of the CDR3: TGTGCCAGCAGTGCGCCCCTAGCGGGGGGTTTCAATGAGCAGTTCTTC.